This TCR beta chain is from a study of blood T cell repertoires in COVID-19. Overall study context: There were acute and convalescent COVID-19 samples, and they came from the United States, Italy and Spain. PBMCs, B-cell-depleted T cells, or T cells were the source of the cDNA or gDNA that made up the material.

The assay was immunoSEQ multiplex PCR, and TCRdb's table has in-frame clones only and misses some. The table records approximately 300,000 clones, more than 75% of them present only once. Trimming took 7 bases from V and 4 from J; bases not matched to a gene: 6. CDR1 is SQVTM and CDR2 is ANQGSEA in the germline V gene. The CDR3 totals 14 residues. Two negative PCRs, clearance, or symptom resolution were required of recovered Cohort 3 donors. The sequence was collected from a young woman who had recovered from COVID-19. V usage is TRBV29-1 and J usage is TRBJ2-3, with 12 nucleotides matching TRBD1. Material for sequencing was PBMCs or T cells enriched from blood (not recorded which). The CDR3 protein is CSARDRGPADTQYF. In nucleotides, the CDR3 is TGCAGCGCCCGGGACAGGGGGCCCGCAGATACGCAGTATTTT.